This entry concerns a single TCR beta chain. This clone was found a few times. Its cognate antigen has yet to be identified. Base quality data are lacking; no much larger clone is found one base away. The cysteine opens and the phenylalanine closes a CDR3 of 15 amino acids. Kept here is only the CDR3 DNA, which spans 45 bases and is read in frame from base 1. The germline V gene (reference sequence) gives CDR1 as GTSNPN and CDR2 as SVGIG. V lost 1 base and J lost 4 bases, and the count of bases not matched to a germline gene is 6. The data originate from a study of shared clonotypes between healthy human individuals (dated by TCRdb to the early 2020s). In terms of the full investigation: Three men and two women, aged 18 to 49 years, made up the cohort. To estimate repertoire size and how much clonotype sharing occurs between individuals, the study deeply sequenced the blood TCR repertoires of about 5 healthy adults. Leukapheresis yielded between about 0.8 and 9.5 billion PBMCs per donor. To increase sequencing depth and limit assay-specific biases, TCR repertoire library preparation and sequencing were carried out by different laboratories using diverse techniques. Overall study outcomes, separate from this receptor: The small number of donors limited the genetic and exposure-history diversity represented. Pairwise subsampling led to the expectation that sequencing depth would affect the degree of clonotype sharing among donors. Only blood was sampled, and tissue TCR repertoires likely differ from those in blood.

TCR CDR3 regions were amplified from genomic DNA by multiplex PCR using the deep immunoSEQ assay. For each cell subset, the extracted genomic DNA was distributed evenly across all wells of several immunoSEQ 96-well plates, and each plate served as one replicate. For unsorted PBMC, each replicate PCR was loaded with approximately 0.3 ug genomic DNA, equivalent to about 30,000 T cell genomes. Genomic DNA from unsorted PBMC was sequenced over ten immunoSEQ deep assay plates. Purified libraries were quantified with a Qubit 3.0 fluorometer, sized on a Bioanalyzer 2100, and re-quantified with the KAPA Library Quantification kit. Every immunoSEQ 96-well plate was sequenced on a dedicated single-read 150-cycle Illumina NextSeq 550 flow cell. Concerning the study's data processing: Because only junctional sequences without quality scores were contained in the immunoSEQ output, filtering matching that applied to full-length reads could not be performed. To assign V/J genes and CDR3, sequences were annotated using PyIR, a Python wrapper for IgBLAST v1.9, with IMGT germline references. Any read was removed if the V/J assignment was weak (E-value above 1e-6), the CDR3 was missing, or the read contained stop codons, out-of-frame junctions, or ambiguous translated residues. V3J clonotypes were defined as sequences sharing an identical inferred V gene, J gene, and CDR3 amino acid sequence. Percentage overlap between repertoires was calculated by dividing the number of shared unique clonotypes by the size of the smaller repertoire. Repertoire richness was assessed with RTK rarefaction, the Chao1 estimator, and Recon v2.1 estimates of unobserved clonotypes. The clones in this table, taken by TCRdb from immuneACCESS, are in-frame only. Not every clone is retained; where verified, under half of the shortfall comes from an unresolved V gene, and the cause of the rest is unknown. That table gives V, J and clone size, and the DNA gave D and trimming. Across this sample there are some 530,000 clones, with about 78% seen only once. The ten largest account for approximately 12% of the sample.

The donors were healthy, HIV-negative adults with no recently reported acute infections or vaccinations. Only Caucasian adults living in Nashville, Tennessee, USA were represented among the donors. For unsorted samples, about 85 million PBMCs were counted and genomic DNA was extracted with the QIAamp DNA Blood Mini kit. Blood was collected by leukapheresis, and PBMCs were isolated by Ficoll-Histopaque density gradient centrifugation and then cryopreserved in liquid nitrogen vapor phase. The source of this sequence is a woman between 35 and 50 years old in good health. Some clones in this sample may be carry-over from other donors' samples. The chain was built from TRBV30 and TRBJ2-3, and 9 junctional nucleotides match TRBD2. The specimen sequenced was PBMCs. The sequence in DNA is TGTGCCTGGAGTGGGGATAGCGGGAGTTCAGATACGCAGTATTTT. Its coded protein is CAWSGDSGSSDTQYF. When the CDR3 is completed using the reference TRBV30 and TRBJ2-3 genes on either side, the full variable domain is SQTIHQWPATLVQPVGSPLSLECTVEGTSNPNLYWYRQAAGRGLQLLFYSVGIGQISSEVPQNLSASRPQDRQFILSSKKLLLSDSGFYLCAWSGDSGSSDTQYFGPGTRLTVL.